This TCR beta chain was recorded in a study of blood T cell repertoires in COVID-19. Across the whole study: Collection of acute and convalescent COVID-19 samples took place in the United States, Italy and Spain.

As handled by the study authors: From reference gene primer amplification, estimates of nucleated cell counts were derived. Method: immunoSEQ multiplex PCR; TCRdb's copy keeps in-frame clones and lacks some. The V and J calls and the clone size are those of that table, but D and trimming were determined from the DNA. The sample lists about 70,000 clones, 80% seen once, with around a sixth in the top ten. Germline V gene sequence: CDR1 MNHEY, CDR2 SVGEGT. This CDR3 spans 16 amino acids. The germline V and J ends were trimmed by 4 bases and 5 bases, with 21 bases remaining between them. This receptor was obtained from a man in his 70s who had recovered from COVID-19. The chain has TRBV6-2 or TRBV6-3 and TRBJ2-7; unclear D gene. Sequences were obtained from peripheral blood. The CDR3 DNA reads as TGTGCCAGCAGTTCGAGAGCAGGAATAGAAATAAACGAGCAGTACTTC. It is translated as CASSSRAGIEINEQYF.